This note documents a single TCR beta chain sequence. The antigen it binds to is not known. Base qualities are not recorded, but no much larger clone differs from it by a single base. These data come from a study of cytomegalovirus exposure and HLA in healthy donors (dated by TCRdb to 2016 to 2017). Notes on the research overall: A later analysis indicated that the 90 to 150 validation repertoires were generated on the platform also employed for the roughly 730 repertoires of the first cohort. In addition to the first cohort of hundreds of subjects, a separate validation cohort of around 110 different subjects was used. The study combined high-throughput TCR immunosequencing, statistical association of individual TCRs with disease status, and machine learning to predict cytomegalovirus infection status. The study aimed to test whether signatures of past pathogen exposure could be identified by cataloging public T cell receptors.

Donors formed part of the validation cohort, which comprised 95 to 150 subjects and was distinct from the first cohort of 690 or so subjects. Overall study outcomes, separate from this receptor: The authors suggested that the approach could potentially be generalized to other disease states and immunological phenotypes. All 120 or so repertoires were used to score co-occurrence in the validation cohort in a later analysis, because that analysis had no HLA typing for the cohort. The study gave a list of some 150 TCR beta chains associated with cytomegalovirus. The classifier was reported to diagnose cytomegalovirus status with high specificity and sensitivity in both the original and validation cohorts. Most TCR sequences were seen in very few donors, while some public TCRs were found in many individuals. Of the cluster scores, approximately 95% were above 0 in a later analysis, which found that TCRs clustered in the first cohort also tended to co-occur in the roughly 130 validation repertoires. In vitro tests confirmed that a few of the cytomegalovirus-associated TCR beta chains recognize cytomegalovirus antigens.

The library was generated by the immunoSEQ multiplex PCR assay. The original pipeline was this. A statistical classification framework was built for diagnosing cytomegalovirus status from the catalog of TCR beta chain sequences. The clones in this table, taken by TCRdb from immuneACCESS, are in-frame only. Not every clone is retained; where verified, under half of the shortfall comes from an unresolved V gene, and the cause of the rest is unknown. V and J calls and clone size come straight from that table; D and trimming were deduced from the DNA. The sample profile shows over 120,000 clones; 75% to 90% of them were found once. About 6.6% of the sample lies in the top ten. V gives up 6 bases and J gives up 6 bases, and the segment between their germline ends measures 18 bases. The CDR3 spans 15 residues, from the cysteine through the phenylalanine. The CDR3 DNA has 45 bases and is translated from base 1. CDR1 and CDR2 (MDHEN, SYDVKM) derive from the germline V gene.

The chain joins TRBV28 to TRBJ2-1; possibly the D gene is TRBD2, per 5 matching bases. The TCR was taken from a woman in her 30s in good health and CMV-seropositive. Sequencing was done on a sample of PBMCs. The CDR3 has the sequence CASSPPRLASNEQFF. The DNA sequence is TGTGCCAGCAGCCCTCCCAGGCTAGCATCCAATGAGCAGTTCTTC.